This record concerns one TCR beta chain sequence. The clone's antigen remains unknown. Base qualities were left out, and no much larger clone turns up one base away. These data originate in a study of T cell responses to AZD1222 COVID-19 vaccine (dated by TCRdb to about 2021). Broadly, across the study: A total of more than 230 trial participants underwent TCR sequencing, of whom about 210 received two doses of AZD1222 and 26 received two doses of the MenACWY control vaccine. Trial participants were enrolled by age into subgroups of 18-55, 56-69 and 70-plus years, and around 150, 28 and 57 TCR-sequenced participants, respectively, were included in these subgroups.

Results and caveats for the whole study, not just this receptor: Because no samples from the day 14 peak response were available, repertoires could be characterized only after the peak T cell response. After two AZD1222 doses, spike-specific TCR breadth and depth were significantly higher than at day 0 and than in MenACWY recipients. Conclusions about previously exposed vaccinees are limited, since just six or seven AZD1222 recipients were seropositive for SARS-CoV-2 at baseline. In the small 56-69-year group, the increase in depth fell short of significance, most likely because of low power. CD4 TCRs associated with the vaccine covered the entire spike protein, and the dominant responses were in regions 160-218 and 743-854. Participants were mostly white British and included more females than males, and it was suggested by the authors that clonal diversity may have been underestimated. Reportedly, close to half of the unique spike-specific TCRs recognized epitopes lying outside the regions that are mutated in the B.1.351 and B.1.1.7 variants.

The time point label for this specimen denotes: baseline before first vaccination. According to the study, the label for this sample's treatment or condition signals: meningococcal conjugate vaccine given as trial control. Vaccinee samples were obtained from the UK trials COV001 and COV002, which included a single-blind randomized controlled phase 2/3 trial of AZD1222 (ChAdOx1 nCoV-19) in healthy adults. For TCRbeta chain sequencing, PBMC samples were collected from trial participants at day 0 and at day 28 after the second dose. From its cysteine to its phenylalanine, the CDR3 spans 16 amino acids. Here the CDR3 DNA is all that survives: 48 bases in frame from base 1. Trimming removed 0 bases from V and 3 bases from J, leaving 13 bases between the germline ends. The CDR3 regions of human TCRbeta chains were analyzed by immunosequencing. The source study handled its data this way. Repertoire TCRs were checked for matches against a reference library of SARS-CoV-2-specific TCRs that had been generated using the MIRA antigen-specificity platform. Breadth was defined as the fraction of unique TCRs that were SARS-CoV-2-associated, and depth was defined as the fraction of total T cells that were SARS-CoV-2-associated. Using the MIRA data, every spike-specific TCR was mapped to the spike region that the TCR reacted to and assigned to either a CD4 or a CD8 class. Log10-transformed breadth and depth values were compared by one-way ANOVA with Sidak's multiple comparisons tests. Here the immuneACCESS table is served through TCRdb, limited to in-frame sequences with V and J called. Missing clones are a known gap in these copies; in checked studies unresolved V genes cover under half, and the rest lacks a known reason. The V and J calls and clone size were taken over from that table, and D and trimming were inferred from the DNA. Within this sample are about 60,000 clones, with about 85% of them counted one time only. The ten largest clones represent 15% to 20% of the sample.

The TCR sequence derives from an adult in good health. The rearranged chain carries TRBV23-1 and TRBJ2-3, with the D segment identity uncertain. TRBV23-1 is an ORF; its function is uncertain. The specimen comprised peripheral blood, sampled on day 0 of MenACWY control vaccination. The nucleotide sequence reads as follows: TGCGCCAGCAGTCAATCACAGCCCTTCTGGACAGATACGCAGTATTTT. Its translation is CASSQSQPFWTDTQYF.